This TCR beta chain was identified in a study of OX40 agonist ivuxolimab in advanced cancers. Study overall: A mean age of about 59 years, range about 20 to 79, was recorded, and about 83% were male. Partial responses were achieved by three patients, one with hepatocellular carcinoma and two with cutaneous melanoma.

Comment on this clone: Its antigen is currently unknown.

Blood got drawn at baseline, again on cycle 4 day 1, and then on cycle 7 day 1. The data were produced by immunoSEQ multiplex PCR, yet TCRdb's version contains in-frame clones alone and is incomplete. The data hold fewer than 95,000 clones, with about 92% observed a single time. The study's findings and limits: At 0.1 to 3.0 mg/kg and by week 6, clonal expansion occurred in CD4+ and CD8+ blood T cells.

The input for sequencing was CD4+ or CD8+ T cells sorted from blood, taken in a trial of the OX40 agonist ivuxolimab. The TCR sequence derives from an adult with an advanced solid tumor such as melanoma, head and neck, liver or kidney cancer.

In DNA form, the CDR3 reads TGTGCCAGCAGCTTCTCGGCCCGTCGGCAGGGGTTGGAGACCCAGTACTTC. Protein product: CASSFSARRQGLETQYF. The rearrangement joins TRBV11-2 to TRBJ2-5, with D possibly being TRBD1 (6 bases). The CDR3 runs 17 residues. CDR1 SGHAT and CDR2 FQNNGV come from the germline V gene. V lost 3 bases, J lost 5 bases, and 22 bases lay in between.